These T cell receptor beta chains were read from a single sample in a study of blood T cell repertoires in COVID-19. Some clones are missing from TCRdb's copy, which holds only in-frame ones; the method was immunoSEQ multiplex PCR. The top ten clones hold 1.5% to 2% of a sample with 140,000 or so clones, approximately 89% of them seen once. Sample: peripheral blood. The source of these receptors is a human donor in a cohort sampled during active COVID-19. CDR3s include the opening cysteine and the closing phenylalanine or tryptophan. The order of the fields is clone size, D gene, V gene, J gene, CDR3 protein, CDR3 DNA. The D gene is left open where the match is weak. Expanded clones are given a class, and other clones once, few, many or no size at all.

NA	NA	TRBV5-4	TRBJ2-2	CASSNVGGTNTGELFF	TGTGCCAGCAGCAATGTCGGGGGAACGAACACCGGGGAGCTGTTTTTT
NA	TRBD1	TRBV4-2	TRBJ2-1	CASSLVDRDYNEQFF	TGTGCCAGCAGCCTAGTAGACAGGGACTACAATGAGCAGTTCTTC
NA	TRBD2	TRBV5-1	TRBJ2-1	CASSSQRGAYNEQFF	TGCGCCAGCAGCTCCCAGCGGGGGGCCTACAATGAGCAGTTCTTC
NA	NA	TRBV7-2	TRBJ2-2	CASSLESGEGELFF	TGTGCCAGCAGCTTAGAGTCAGGGGAGGGGGAGCTGTTTTTT
NA	NA	TRBV5-6	TRBJ1-1	CASSLTGPNTEAFF	TGTGCCAGCAGCTTGACAGGCCCGAACACTGAAGCTTTCTTT
NA	NA	TRBV6-2/TRBV6-3	TRBJ1-1	CASSYSPVRGNTEAFF	TGTGCCAGCAGTTACTCTCCGGTCAGGGGGAACACTGAAGCTTTCTTT
NA	NA	TRBV5-6	TRBJ1-5	CASRTNRVRHQPQHF	TGTGCCAGCAGAACCAACAGGGTTCGGCATCAGCCCCAGCATTTT
NA	TRBD1	TRBV6-1	TRBJ1-6	CASSEATGARSPLHF	TGTGCCAGCAGTGAAGCGACAGGGGCTAGGTCACCCCTCCACTTT
NA	TRBD1	TRBV5-1	TRBJ2-3	CASSPGDRGRSDTQYF	TGCGCCAGCAGCCCAGGGGACAGGGGGCGTTCAGATACGCAGTATTTT
NA	NA	TRBV5-1	TRBJ2-5	CASSLVSSGQETQYF	TGCGCCAGCAGCTTGGTATCCAGCGGACAAGAGACCCAGTACTTC
NA	TRBD1	TRBV11-2	TRBJ1-1	CASSPRQGANTEAFF	TGTGCCAGCAGCCCTCGACAGGGGGCGAACACTGAAGCTTTCTTT
NA	TRBD1	TRBV11-2	TRBJ2-7	CASSSPRRDRGLGVLEQYF	TGTGCCAGCAGCTCCCCCCGCCGGGACAGGGGGCTGGGGGTTCTCGAGCAGTACTTC
NA	NA	TRBV30	TRBJ1-3	CAWGGYPRSPIYF	TGTGCCTGGGGAGGATACCCCAGGTCTCCCATATATTTT
NA	NA	TRBV5-6	TRBJ1-4	CASSWGVYATNEKLFF	TGTGCCAGCAGCTGGGGCGTCTACGCAACTAATGAAAAACTGTTTTTT
few	NA	TRBV7-9	TRBJ1-4	CATQTRGGTNEKLFF	TGTGCCACCCAAACCCGGGGTGGAACTAATGAAAAACTGTTTTTT
NA	TRBD2	TRBV7-2	TRBJ2-3	CASSSGLGTDTQYF	TGTGCCAGCAGCTCGGGACTAGGTACAGATACGCAGTATTTT
NA	TRBD1	TRBV7-2	TRBJ1-5	CASSLVGTALGNQPQHF	TGTGCCAGCAGCTTAGTGGGGACAGCTCTCGGTAATCAGCCCCAGCATTTT
NA	NA	TRBV9	TRBJ1-3	CASSTQTAGNTIYF	TGTGCCAGCAGCACACAGACAGCTGGAAACACCATATATTTT
NA	TRBD1	TRBV5-1	TRBJ2-5	CASSSGTDQETQYF	TGCGCCAGCAGCTCCGGGACAGACCAAGAGACCCAGTACTTC
NA	NA	TRBV25-1	TRBJ1-2	CASSEPTGYGYTF	TGTGCCAGCAGTGAACCCACAGGGTACGGCTACACCTTC
NA	NA	TRBV5-6	TRBJ1-6	CASSLSPLIESSPLHF	TGTGCCAGCAGCTTATCCCCCCTAATTGAATCATCACCCCTCCACTTT
NA	NA	TRBV2	TRBJ1-5	CASSPEYQPQHF	TGTGCCAGCAGTCCCGAGTATCAGCCCCAGCATTTT
NA	TRBD2	TRBV6-2/TRBV6-3	TRBJ2-1	CASSYLAGVTDEQFF	TGTGCCAGCAGTTACCTAGCGGGGGTGACCGATGAGCAGTTCTTC
NA	TRBD1	TRBV5-5	TRBJ1-1	CASSFTGRGQSEAFF	TGTGCCAGCAGCTTTACGGGCAGGGGGCAATCTGAAGCTTTCTTT
NA	TRBD1	TRBV5-1	TRBJ1-2	CASSWTGGSYGYTF	TGCGCCAGCAGCTGGACAGGGGGATCCTATGGCTACACCTTC
NA	NA	TRBV5-1	TRBJ2-5	CASSVMTQETQYF	TGCGCCAGCAGCGTGATGACACAAGAGACCCAGTACTTC
NA	TRBD2	TRBV27	TRBJ2-7	CAAKPGGTQTYEQYF	TGTGCCGCCAAGCCCGGGGGGACGCAGACCTACGAGCAGTACTTC
NA	NA	TRBV6-6	TRBJ1-1	CASTQGVNTEAFF	TGTGCCAGCACTCAGGGTGTGAACACTGAAGCTTTCTTT
once	TRBD1	TRBV2	TRBJ2-3	CASSEDRGRDTQYF	TGTGCCAGCAGTGAGGACAGGGGGCGGGATACGCAGTATTTT
NA	TRBD1	TRBV19	TRBJ1-4	CASSSSGTGGEKLFF	TGTGCCAGTAGTTCCTCCGGGACAGGGGGCGAAAAACTGTTTTTT
few	TRBD1	TRBV6-6	TRBJ2-7	CASIGRGLYEQYF	TGTGCCAGCATCGGCAGGGGGCTCTACGAGCAGTACTTC
NA	TRBD2	TRBV5-1	TRBJ2-1	CASRAIAGDHNEQFF	TGCGCCAGCAGGGCTATAGCGGGGGATCACAATGAGCAGTTCTTC
few	TRBD1	TRBV13	TRBJ1-6	CASSFGTVNNSPLHF	TGTGCCAGCAGCTTCGGGACAGTGAATAATTCACCCCTCCACTTT
NA	TRBD2	TRBV9	TRBJ2-3	CASSVGGGGADTQYF	TGTGCCAGCAGCGTAGGCGGGGGGGGTGCAGATACGCAGTATTTT
NA	TRBD1	TRBV4-1	TRBJ2-3	CASSPGQGSTDTQYF	TGCGCCAGCAGCCCGGGACAGGGGAGCACAGATACGCAGTATTTT
NA	NA	TRBV5-1	TRBJ2-3	CASSLARGSDTQYF	TGCGCCAGCAGCTTGGCCAGGGGTTCAGATACGCAGTATTTT
NA	NA	TRBV7-2	TRBJ2-1	CASSLAPRRALYNEQFF	TGTGCCAGCAGCTTAGCCCCTAGGAGAGCACTCTACAATGAGCAGTTCTTC
NA	NA	TRBV5-1	TRBJ2-7	CASSLSPRSYEQYF	TGCGCCAGCAGCTTGTCGCCCAGATCCTACGAGCAGTACTTC
NA	TRBD2	TRBV4-2	TRBJ2-1	CASSELAGGSSYNEQFF	TGTGCCAGCAGCGAACTAGCGGGGGGGAGCTCCTACAATGAGCAGTTCTTC
NA	NA	TRBV7-9	TRBJ1-2	CASSLERSISTAHGGYTF	TGTGCCAGCAGCTTAGAGAGGTCGATTTCGACAGCCCACGGTGGCTACACCTTC
NA	TRBD1	TRBV6-6	TRBJ1-1	CASSYPGGNTEAFF	TGTGCCAGCAGTTACCCAGGGGGGAACACTGAAGCTTTCTTT
NA	NA	TRBV6-1	TRBJ1-1	CASSEPGYTEAFF	TGTGCCAGCAGTGAGCCAGGGTACACTGAAGCTTTCTTT
NA	NA	TRBV9	TRBJ1-1	CASSVSDRGNTEAFF	TGTGCCAGCAGCGTATCCGACCGGGGGAACACTGAAGCTTTCTTT
NA	NA	TRBV6-5	TRBJ1-2	CASSYSTGPKNYGYTF	TGTGCCAGCAGTTACTCAACAGGCCCGAAAAACTATGGCTACACCTTC
NA	NA	TRBV6-2/TRBV6-3	TRBJ2-2	CASSYSPGATGELFF	TGTGCCAGCAGTTACTCGCCAGGGGCCACCGGGGAGCTGTTTTTT
once	NA	TRBV5-1	TRBJ1-2	CASSLSTGNGYTF	TGCGCCAGCAGCTTGTCCACAGGGAATGGCTACACCTTC
NA	TRBD1	TRBV10-3	TRBJ1-2	CAISRTGNGYTF	TGTGCCATCAGCAGGACAGGGAATGGCTACACCTTC
NA	TRBD1	TRBV3-1/TRBV3-2	TRBJ2-7	CASSLIPGQGPTYEQYF	TGTGCCAGCAGCCTAATCCCGGGACAGGGTCCCACCTACGAGCAGTACTTC
NA	NA	TRBV2	TRBJ1-2	CASGSNYGYTF	TGTGCCAGCGGCAGTAACTATGGCTACACCTTC
NA	TRBD1	TRBV4-3	TRBJ2-1	CASSQGGQGDYNEQFF	TGCGCCAGCAGCCAGGGCGGACAGGGCGACTACAATGAGCAGTTCTTC
NA	NA	TRBV6-6	TRBJ2-2	CASQGTMNTGELFF	TGTGCCAGCCAAGGGACAATGAACACCGGGGAGCTGTTTTTT
NA	TRBD1	TRBV5-1	TRBJ1-2	CASSATGTNYGYTF	TGCGCCAGCAGCGCGACAGGGACTAACTATGGCTACACCTTC
NA	TRBD1	TRBV2	TRBJ1-1	CASQTGRIGTEAFF	TGTGCCAGTCAGACAGGGAGGATCGGGACTGAAGCTTTCTTT
NA	NA	TRBV6-5	TRBJ2-7	CASSPQSVDRPLHF	TGTGCCAGCAGTCCGCAAAGTGTGGACAGACCCTTACACTTC
few	NA	TRBV7-2	TRBJ2-7	CASSFNWRDEQYF	TGTGCCAGCAGCTTTAACTGGCGGGACGAGCAGTACTTC
NA	NA	TRBV6-1	TRBJ2-3	CASSDLASDTQYF	TGTGCCAGCAGTGACCTAGCCTCAGATACGCAGTATTTT
NA	TRBD2	TRBV7-2	TRBJ2-5	CASSLGGGGGDQETQYF	TGTGCCAGCAGCTTAGGAGGAGGCGGGGGGGATCAAGAGACCCAGTACTTC
NA	TRBD2	TRBV4-3	TRBJ2-1	CASSLKGLAGGLNEQFF	TGCGCCAGCAGCCTAAAAGGACTAGCGGGGGGGCTCAATGAGCAGTTCTTC
NA	NA	TRBV5-1	TRBJ1-2	CASMGSGGRGYTF	TGCGCCAGCATGGGGAGTGGGGGCCGGGGCTACACCTTC